This T cell receptor (beta chain) derives from a study of identical twins. No donor was unhealthy or non-Caucasian. MiXCR, applied by TCRdb to the 5' RACE reads, yields one record per CDR3 protein. The sample carries about 570,000 distinct CDR3 sequences, approximately 10% recorded once. Study-wide points: Not following the same donors, the study drew its conclusions from cross-sectional statistical analysis.

In the case of this clonotype: Its antigen is currently unknown.

V lost 1 base and J lost 9, with 13 bases in between. The CDR3 is made up of 14 amino acids. The sample was also linked to a second study, of yellow fever vaccine responses in identical twins.

This TCR was sampled from a woman between 18 and 30 years old in good health. The chain has TRBV12-3 or TRBV12-4 and TRBJ2-1; D gene unclear. Material for sequencing was PBMCs. CDR3 sequence: CASSLGHSTVEQFF. DNA of the CDR3: TGTGCCAGCAGTTTAGGTCATTCTACTGTTGAGCAGTTCTTC.